This TCR beta chain was captured in a study of OX40 agonist ivuxolimab in advanced cancers. Trimming pared 1 base from V and 7 bases from J, leaving 9 bases between. The CDR3 length is 13 residues. Germline loops: CDR1 SGHTS, CDR2 YDEGEE. Produced via immunoSEQ multiplex PCR; TCRdb's table is partial and in-frame only. The sample carries about 79,000 clones, 85% to 95% recorded once. Sequencing used CD4+ or CD8+ T cells sorted from blood, obtained in a trial of the OX40 agonist ivuxolimab. The receptor comes from an adult with an advanced solid tumor such as melanoma, head and neck, liver or kidney cancer. The chain couples TRBV5-8 to TRBJ2-4; D tentatively fits TRBD1 or TRBD2 (5 bases each). In DNA form, the CDR3 reads TGTGCCAGCAGCTTGTACGGGGCCAACATTCAGTACTTC. It yields the protein CASSLYGANIQYF.